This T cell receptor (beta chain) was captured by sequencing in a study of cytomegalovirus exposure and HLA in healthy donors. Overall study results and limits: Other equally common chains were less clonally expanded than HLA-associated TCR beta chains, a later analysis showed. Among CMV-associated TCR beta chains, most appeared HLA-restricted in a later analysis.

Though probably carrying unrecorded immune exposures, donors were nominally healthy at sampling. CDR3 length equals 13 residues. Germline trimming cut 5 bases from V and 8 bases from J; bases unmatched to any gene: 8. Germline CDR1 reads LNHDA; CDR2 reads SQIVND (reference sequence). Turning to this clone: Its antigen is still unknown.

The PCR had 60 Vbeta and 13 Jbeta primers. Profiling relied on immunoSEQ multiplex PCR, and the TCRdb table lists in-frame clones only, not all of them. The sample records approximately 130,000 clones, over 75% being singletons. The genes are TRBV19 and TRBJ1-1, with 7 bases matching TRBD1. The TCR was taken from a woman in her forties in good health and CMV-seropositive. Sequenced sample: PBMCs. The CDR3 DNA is TGTGCCAGTAGTGCCAACAGGGGCGCCGAAGCTTTCTTT. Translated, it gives CASSANRGAEAFF.